One and the same sample provided the 4 T cell receptor beta chains below, sequenced in a study of blood T cell repertoires in COVID-19. Assay: immunoSEQ multiplex PCR; the TCRdb copy retains only in-frame clones and omits some. Of about 81,000 clones listed, 88% are singletons. The sequencing input was peripheral blood. The receptors stem from a man aged 65-85 years with acute or convalescent COVID-19.

The chain employs TRBV7-6 and TRBJ1-6; 10 nucleotides align to TRBD1. Germline V gene lookup returns CDR1 SGHVS and CDR2 FNYEAQ. J was trimmed by 6 bases and V by 5 bases; bases with no gene match: 4. The CDR3 length is 15 residues. Here the CDR3 DNA reads TGTGCCAGCAGCCTCCGGGACAGGGGTAATTCACCCCTCCACTTT. It encodes CASSLRDRGNSPLHF.

The chain has TRBV6-1 and TRBJ2-7; unclear D gene. The CDR3 loop spans 14 amino acids. The V end was cut by 3 bases, the J end by 3 bases, with 12 bases between. In germline, CDR1 is MNHNS, CDR2 SASEGT. The CDR3 loop is CASSEHSTGYEQYF. The CDR3 DNA is TGTGCCAGCAGTGAGCACTCGACGGGCTACGAGCAGTACTTC.

The V and J genes are TRBV11-2 and TRBJ1-1; D gene unclear. The ends were cut back, 0 bases at V and 5 bases at J, with 10 bases in the middle. Germline V gene data show CDR1 as SGHAT and CDR2 as FQNNGV. The CDR3 runs 14 residues. CDR3 in amino acids: CASSLERAGTEAFF. The CDR3 DNA is TGTGCCAGCAGCTTAGAAAGGGCGGGAACTGAAGCTTTCTTT.

The V call is TRBV14, the J call TRBJ1-4; D is possibly TRBD1 (5 bases). The CDR3 consists of 16 residues. CDR1 is SGHDN, CDR2 FVKESK, per germline. V dropped 4 bases and J dropped 1 base, with 13 bases sitting between them. CDR3 sequence (DNA): TGTGCCAGCAGCCCCTTTGGGGCAGAAACTAATGAAAAACTGTTTTTT. It translates to CASSPFGAETNEKLFF.